This passage covers 8 T cell receptor beta chains from one sample sequenced in a study of blood T cell repertoires in COVID-19. The assay was immunoSEQ multiplex PCR, and TCRdb's table has in-frame clones only and misses some. The sample lists about 350,000 clones, more than 85% seen once, with almost 3% in the top ten. The specimen sequenced was PBMCs or T cells enriched from blood (not recorded which). Receptors were obtained from a woman in her twenties or thirties who had recovered from COVID-19.

This clone occurred once. The V gene is TRBV19, the J gene TRBJ1-5, with 7 nucleotides matching TRBD1. Per the germline V gene, CDR1 is LNHDA and CDR2 is SQIVND (reference sequence). The trim removed 7 bases at V and 7 bases at J, leaving 10 bases unmatched. This CDR3 contains 14 residues. The CDR3 DNA reads TGTGCCAGTAAAGGACGAGGGGGCAGGCAGCCCCAGCATTTT. Translation gives CASKGRGGRQPQHF.

The chain carries TRBV6-6 and TRBJ2-4; D unresolved. Trimming removed 2 bases from V and 3 bases from J, with 11 bases in between. Germline V gene sequence: CDR1 MNHNY, CDR2 SVGAGI (reference sequence). The CDR3 sequence is 15 residues long. CDR3 amino acids: CASSYPGESKNIQYF. CDR3 in DNA: TGTGCCAGCAGTTACCCAGGCGAGAGCAAAAACATTCAGTACTTC.

The chain joins TRBV5-6 to TRBJ1-5, with 7 bases lining up with TRBD1. V was clipped by 4 bases and J by 7 bases; unmatched bases: 8. The CDR3 is made up of 14 amino acids. Germline CDR1 and CDR2: SGHDT and YYEEEE. As DNA, the CDR3 is TGTGCCAGCAGCCAGACAGGGAATAAACAGCCCCAGCATTTT. This translates into CASSQTGNKQPQHF.

The chain couples TRBV9 to TRBJ2-3, with 11 bases fitting TRBD2. This CDR3 has 17 residues. Germline assignment: CDR1 SGDLS and CDR2 YYNGEE. The V gene end was trimmed by 3 bases and the J gene end by 6 bases; junction bases not matched to a gene: 12. The CDR3 spells CASSEGRSSGGIDTQYF. In nucleotides, the CDR3 is TGTGCCAGCAGCGAGGGCCGGTCTAGCGGGGGGATCGATACGCAGTATTTT.

This clone was seen only once. The V gene is TRBV19, the J gene TRBJ1-5, with a tentative D call TRBD1 (6 bases). The CDR3 is made up of 16 amino acids. V lost 3 bases to trimming and J lost 0 bases, with 12 bases between them. Germline CDR1 LNHDA, CDR2 SQIVND (reference sequence). CDR3 amino acids: CASSIRQEYSNQPQHF. The CDR3 nucleotides are TGTGCCAGTAGTATTCGACAGGAATATAGCAATCAGCCCCAGCATTTT.

The genes are TRBV28 and TRBJ2-1, with D possibly matching TRBD2 (5 bases). Germline loops: CDR1 MDHEN, CDR2 SYDVKM. Trimming removed 6 bases at V and 0 bases at J, with 9 bases between. The CDR3 totals 14 residues. The DNA of the CDR3 is TGTGCCAGCAGCCCCGGGGACTCCTACAATGAGCAGTTCTTC. Its translation: CASSPGDSYNEQFF.

The chain links TRBV7-9 to TRBJ2-3, with 10 bases identical to TRBD2. This CDR3 comprises 16 residues. In germline, CDR1 is SEHNR, CDR2 FQNEAQ (reference sequence). With 5 bases clipped from V and 0 bases from J, the junction kept 5 bases outside the gene matches. The CDR3 coding sequence is TGTGCCAGCAGCGCAGCGGGGGGGCCGAGCACAGATACGCAGTATTTT. Amino acids: CASSAAGGPSTDTQYF.

This clone has just a few counts. V is TRBV4-1 and J is TRBJ1-1; D is perhaps TRBD1 (5 bases). V lost 0 bases to trimming and J lost 5 bases, with 10 bases between them. Germline V gene lookup returns CDR1 MGHRA and CDR2 YSYEKL. This CDR3 has 14 amino acids. The CDR3 is CASSQDGGRTEAFF. The CDR3 bases are TGCGCCAGCAGCCAAGACGGGGGGAGGACTGAAGCTTTCTTT.